One sample yielded the 3 T cell receptor beta chains listed below, sequenced in a study of response to subunit inactivated influenza vaccine. TCRdb reanalysed the RT-PCR reads using MiXCR and keeps one entry per CDR3 protein. Of roughly 790,000 distinct CDR3 sequences in the sample, approximately 22% were seen once. The sequencing here drew on PBMCs from blood, taken less than 6 days after vaccination. The receptors derive from a man aged 45 to 65 who received an inactivated influenza vaccine.

This chain uses TRBV6-1 with TRBJ2-6; 10 positions agree with TRBD1. With 6 bases clipped from V and 2 bases from J, the junction kept 10 bases outside the gene matches. CDR3 length: 18 residues. Germline V gives CDR1 MNHNS, CDR2 SASEGT. CDR3 region: CASRGTGTGEAGANVLTF. DNA of the CDR3: TGTGCCAGCAGGGGGACCGGGACAGGGGAGGCTGGGGCCAACGTCCTGACTTTC.

This clonotype came up a few times. The V gene is TRBV20-1, the J gene TRBJ1-2; maybe TRBD1 (6 bases). V was cut by 1 base and J by 4 bases, with 10 bases left in between. This CDR3 has 13 amino acids. In germline, CDR1 is DFQATT, CDR2 SNEGSKA (reference sequence). CDR3 residues: CSARVPGAYGYTF. CDR3 coding DNA: TGCAGTGCTAGAGTCCCAGGGGCCTATGGCTACACCTTC.

This rearrangement joins TRBV10-3 to TRBJ1-2; D unclear. The germline gives CDR1 ENHRY, CDR2 SYGVKD. V was cut by 0 bases and J by 7 bases, with 9 bases left in between. The CDR3 covers 13 residues. Here the CDR3 reads CAISESRQVGYTF. The CDR3 coding sequence is TGTGCCATCAGTGAGTCGAGGCAGGTTGGCTACACCTTC.